The entry that follows covers one T cell receptor beta chain sequence. The sample comes from a study of T cell changes during pregnancy in multiple sclerosis. This table comes from immunoSEQ multiplex PCR, and its TCRdb copy is limited to in-frame clones, with some not included. Here the sample spans approximately 41,000 clones, about 94% being singletons. The V and J ends lost 5 bases and 4 bases respectively, with 12 bases between them. There are 14 residues in the CDR3. Germline assignment: CDR1 LNHDA and CDR2 SQIVND (reference sequence). The sequence was collected from a female donor with multiple sclerosis, enrolled in a pregnancy study. The V gene is TRBV19, the J gene TRBJ1-5; D is uncertain. This specimen was CD8+ T cells from peripheral blood mononuclear cells, taken in the third trimester of pregnancy. CDR3 sequence: CASSARGGNQPQHF. The CDR3 DNA follows: TGTGCCAGTAGTGCCCGGGGAGGAAATCAGCCCCAGCATTTT.